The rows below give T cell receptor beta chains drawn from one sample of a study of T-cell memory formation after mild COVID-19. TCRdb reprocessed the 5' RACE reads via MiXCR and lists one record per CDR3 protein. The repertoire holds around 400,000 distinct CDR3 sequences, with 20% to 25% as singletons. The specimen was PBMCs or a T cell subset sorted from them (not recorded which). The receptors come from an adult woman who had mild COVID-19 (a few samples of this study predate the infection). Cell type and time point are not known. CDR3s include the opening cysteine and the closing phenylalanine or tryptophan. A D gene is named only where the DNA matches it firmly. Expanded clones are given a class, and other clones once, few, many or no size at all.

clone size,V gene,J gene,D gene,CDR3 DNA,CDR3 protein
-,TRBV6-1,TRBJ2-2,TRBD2,TGTGCCAGCAGGACTAGCCTGAACACCGGGGAGCTGTTTTTT,CASRTSLNTGELFF
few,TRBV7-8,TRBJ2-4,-,TGTGCCAGCAGCTTAGCTAGCGCCCGAAACATTCAGTACTTC,CASSLASARNIQYF
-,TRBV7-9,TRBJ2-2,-,TGTGCCAGCAGCCCAGGACAATCCGCACCCGGGGAGCTGTTTTTT,CASSPGQSAPGELFF
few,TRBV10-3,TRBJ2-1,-,TGTGCCATCAGTGAGGGGACCGGCTACAATGAGCAGTTCTTC,CAISEGTGYNEQFF
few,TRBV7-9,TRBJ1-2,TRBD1,TGTGCCAGCAGCTTATCGACAGGGTACTATGGCTACACCTTC,CASSLSTGYYGYTF
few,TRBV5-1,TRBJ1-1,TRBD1,TGCGCCAGCAGTGGACAGGCGACTTTGAACACTGAAGCTTTCTTT,CASSGQATLNTEAFF
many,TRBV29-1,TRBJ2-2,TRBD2,TGCAGCGTTGAAGAGCTGACTAGCGGGACGAACACCGGGGAGCTGTTTTTT,CSVEELTSGTNTGELFF
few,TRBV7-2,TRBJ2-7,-,TGTGCCAGCAGCTTAGCCCTAATTGGTACAGGTCCCTACGAGCAGTACTTC,CASSLALIGTGPYEQYF
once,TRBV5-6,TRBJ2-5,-,TGTGCCAGCAGCTCCCCACCTGGGGAGACCCAGTACTTC,CASSSPPGETQYF
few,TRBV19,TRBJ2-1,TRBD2,TGTGCCAGTAGTACCCATGGACTAGCGGGATATGAGCAGTTCTTC,CASSTHGLAGYEQFF
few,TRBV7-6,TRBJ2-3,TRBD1,TGTGCCAGCAGAAGCTACGGGACAGAGCAGGATACGCAGTATTTT,CASRSYGTEQDTQYF
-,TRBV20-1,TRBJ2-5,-,TGCAGTGCTAGTATAGGGCGAGGGGAGACCCAGTACTTC,CSASIGRGETQYF
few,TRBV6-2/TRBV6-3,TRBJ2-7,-,TGTGCCAGCAGCCTGGACAGCCTGAGCTCCTACGAGCAGTACTTC,CASSLDSLSSYEQYF
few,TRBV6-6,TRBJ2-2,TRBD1,TGTGCCAGCAGCGATGACAGGGGGCCTGGAATAGGCGGGGAGCTGTTTTTT,CASSDDRGPGIGGELFF
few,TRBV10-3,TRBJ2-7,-,TGTGCCATCAGTGAGTCAGCCTCATGGCAGGGGGAGCAGTACTTC,CAISESASWQGEQYF
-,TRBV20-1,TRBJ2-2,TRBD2,TGCAGTGCTCGGAGTCGAAGCGCGGGAGGAAACACCGGGGAGCTGTTTTTT,CSARSRSAGGNTGELFF
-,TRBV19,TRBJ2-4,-,TGTGCCAGTAGTATGATCAACCCCGGTGACATTCAGTACTTC,CASSMINPGDIQYF